Shown below are 11 T cell receptor beta chains from a single sample sequenced in a study of spatial heterogeneity in lung cancer. The sample's time point: sample taken at primary tumor resection. TCRdb independently ran MiXCR on the 5' RACE reads; one entry per CDR3 protein. In the table there are about 61,000 distinct CDR3 sequences, about 6.3% of which are singletons. Sequenced here: PBMCs, sampled at surgery. These receptors originate from a female donor with early-stage non-small cell lung cancer.

This clonotype was detected many times. The chain recombines TRBV7-2 with TRBJ1-5; possibly TRBD1 for D (6 bases). This CDR3 is built from 15 residues. Germline loops: CDR1 SGHTA, CDR2 FQGNSA. Trimming removed 1 base from V and 5 bases from J, with 12 bases in between. The CDR3 loop is CASSLVAGEYQPQHF. Written as DNA, the CDR3 is TGTGCCAGCAGCTTAGTGGCAGGGGAGTATCAGCCCCAGCATTTT. Full variable domain (remainder filled in from reference TRBV7-2 and TRBJ1-5): GAGVSQSPSNKVTEKGKDVELRCDPISGHTALYWYRQSLGQGLEFLIYFQGNSAPDKSGLPSDRFSAERTGGSVSTLTIQRTQQEDSAVYLCASSLVAGEYQPQHFGDGTRLSIL.

This clonotype was counted at least ten times. The J gene is TRBJ2-1, the V gene TRBV5-5; the match to TRBD2 covers 7 bases. The CDR3 sequence is 15 residues long. The germline V gene has CDR1 SGHKS and CDR2 YYEKEE (reference sequence). Germline trimming cut 4 bases from V and 6 bases from J; bases unmatched to any gene: 10. CDR3 DNA sequence: TGTGCCAGCAGCCCCGACGGGGGGAGGGGCAATGAGCAGTTCTTC. Residues: CASSPDGGRGNEQFF.

The table lists this clonotype with a few counts. This rearrangement joins TRBV12-3 or TRBV12-4 to TRBJ1-2; tentative D call: TRBD1 (6 bases). With 6 bases removed from V and 5 bases from J, the gap between germline ends came to 16 bases. This CDR3 comprises 14 residues. CDR3 loop: CASSAEGGLYGYTF. The CDR3 DNA is TGTGCCAGCAGCGCCGAGGGGGGTCTTTATGGCTACACCTTC.

This clonotype occurred a few times. The chain joins TRBV29-1 to TRBJ1-3; 7 bases align to TRBD1. The CDR3 extends over 14 amino acids. The germline gives CDR1 SQVTM, CDR2 ANQGSEA. V shed 6 bases and J 0 bases; nucleotides not matched to a gene: 5. CDR3 DNA: TGCAGCGTCAGGGACAGCCTCTCTGGAAACACCATATATTTT. It translates to CSVRDSLSGNTIYF.

The sample holds many counts of this clonotype. The V call is TRBV21-1, the J call TRBJ1-5; the table's D call TRBD1 went unverified against the DNA. TRBV21-1 is shown as a pseudogene. This CDR3 is built from 17 residues. The CDR3 loop reads CASSNWGWVYSNQPQHF. In DNA form, the CDR3 reads TGTGCCAGCAGCAACTGGGGGTGGGTATATAGCAATCAGCCCCAGCATTTT.

The rearrangement joins TRBV5-1 to TRBJ1-1; a weak D match, TRBD1 (6 bases). Germline CDR1 reads SGHRS; CDR2 reads YFSETQ. CDR3 length equals 16 residues. V gave up 4 bases and J gave up 4 bases, with 20 bases separating them. The DNA for the CDR3 is TGCGCCAGCAGCCCGACAGTGGGGGCTGGGGGCACTGAAGCTTTCTTT. As protein: CASSPTVGAGGTEAFF.

This clonotype occurred many times. The V call is TRBV5-4, the J call TRBJ1-3; D gene ambiguous. The CDR3 sequence is 18 residues long. In germline, CDR1 is SGHNT, CDR2 YYREEE (reference sequence). V lost 4 bases to trimming and J lost 0 bases, with 20 bases between them. For the CDR3, the DNA is TGTGCCAGCAGCCCCGAGTGGGCAGGTGGCGTCTCTGGAAACACCATATATTTT. Translating it yields CASSPEWAGGVSGNTIYF. The complete variable domain, with remaining parts taken from reference TRBV5-4 and TRBJ1-3, reads ETGVTQSPTHLIKTRGQQVTLRCSSQSGHNTVSWYQQALGQGPQFIFQYYREEENGRGNFPPRFSGLQFPNYSSELNVNALELDDSALYLCASSPEWAGGVSGNTIYFGEGSWLTVV.

The rearrangement joins TRBV28 to TRBJ2-2; D may match TRBD1 or TRBD2 (5 bases each). Germline V lookup: CDR1 MDHEN, CDR2 SYDVKM. The V gene lost 3 bases and the J gene lost 6 bases, with 17 bases spanning the gap. There are 16 residues in the CDR3. The CDR3 reads CASSFQRGSLPGELFF. CDR3 nucleotides: TGTGCCAGCAGTTTCCAGAGGGGTAGTCTGCCCGGGGAGCTGTTTTTT.

The V gene is TRBV14, the J gene TRBJ2-7, with D tentatively TRBD1 (5 bases). Germline CDR1 reads SGHDN; CDR2 reads FVKESK. Trimming left V 5 bases short and J 0 bases short, with 8 bases between. The CDR3 spans 13 residues. The CDR3 here is CASSVGHSYEQYF. CDR3 bases: TGTGCCAGCAGCGTTGGACACTCCTACGAGCAGTACTTC.

This clonotype was seen ten or more times. The chain uses TRBV12-3 or TRBV12-4 and TRBJ1-1, with a weak D call TRBD1 (6 bases). V gave up 8 bases and J gave up 5 bases, with 15 bases separating them. This CDR3 spans 13 amino acids. The DNA for the CDR3 is TGTGCCAGCCAAGAACAGGGTTTTACTGAAGCTTTCTTT. This encodes CASQEQGFTEAFF.

The chain employs TRBV15 and TRBJ2-3; D is perhaps TRBD2 (6 bases). Trimming cost V 0 bases and J 4 bases, with 17 bases left between them. Per germline, CDR1 LNHNV and CDR2 YYDKDF (reference sequence). There are 17 residues in the CDR3. The CDR3 bases are TGTGCCACCAGCAGAGACAGAACGGGAGTCGGCCCAGATACGCAGTATTTT. Its translation: CATSRDRTGVGPDTQYF.